This TCR beta chain is drawn from a study of OX40 agonist ivuxolimab in advanced cancers. Overall study results and limits: CD8+ T cells showed, on average, more clonal expansion than CD4+ cells.

Sequenced by immunoSEQ multiplex PCR; TCRdb stores in-frame clones only, minus some. The sample holds 80,000 to 90,000 clones, about 88% seen once. With respect to this clone: The antigen is not known.

Systemic immunosuppression or a history of autoimmune disease excluded patients. V was clipped by 4 bases and J by 13 bases, with 14 bases between them. The CDR3 extends over 13 amino acids. Germline-derived CDR1 and CDR2 are SGHTA and FQGNSA. The receptor was isolated from an adult with an advanced solid tumor such as melanoma, head and neck, liver or kidney cancer. Source: CD4+ or CD8+ T cells sorted from blood, taken in a trial of the OX40 agonist ivuxolimab. V is TRBV7-2 and J is TRBJ1-6, with D possibly TRBD1 on 5 matching bases. The CDR3 loop reads CASSSVGVSPLHF. The CDR3 region has the DNA TGTGCCAGCAGCTCGGTGGGGGTTTCCCCCCTCCACTTT.